The rows below give T cell receptor beta chains drawn from one sample of a study of graft-versus-host responses after intestinal transplantation. For these TCRs, the target antigens are not known. Sequencing used immunoSEQ multiplex PCR; TCRdb keeps in-frame clones, though not all of them. The sample records fewer than 85,000 clones, roughly 90% being singletons. The sequences come from unstimulated CD8+ T cells sorted from spleen or lymph node cells, collected before intestinal transplant. The receptors shown here come from a human donor who received an intestinal transplant. The CDR3 runs from the conserved cysteine through the conserved F or W. D genes are given only for firm matches. Not every row has a clone size; where given, it reads once, few, many or a size class.

j_call clone_size v_call cdr3_length d_call cdr3_aa cdr3_nt
TRBJ2-7 - TRBV6-5 16 TRBD2 CASSYSGAGGPYEQYF TGTGCCAGCAGTTACTCCGGCGCGGGGGGACCCTACGAGCAGTACTTC
TRBJ2-5 - TRBV6-1 15 - CASRPRQVPKETQYF TGTGCCAGCAGGCCTCGACAGGTCCCAAAAGAGACCCAGTACTTC
TRBJ2-7 - TRBV6-8 17 TRBD2 CASSSTLAGGPPGEQYF TGTGCCAGCAGTTCAACCCTAGCGGGAGGGCCCCCGGGAGAGCAGTACTTC
TRBJ2-1 - TRBV15 15 - CATSILTSIDNEQFF TGTGCCACCAGCATCCTCACTAGCATAGACAATGAGCAGTTCTTC
TRBJ2-7 - TRBV19 15 - CASSEQSGKTYEQYF TGTGCCAGTAGTGAGCAGTCAGGGAAGACCTACGAGCAGTACTTC
TRBJ2-5 - TRBV5-1 14 TRBD2 CASSLAGGRETQYF TGCGCCAGCAGCTTGGCGGGGGGGCGGGAGACCCAGTACTTC
TRBJ1-2 - TRBV19 17 TRBD1 CASTILRGDRAHYGYTF TGTGCCAGTACTATACTGCGGGGAGACAGGGCTCACTATGGCTACACCTTC
TRBJ1-3 - TRBV29-1 14 - CSVVGGDLGNTIYF TGCAGCGTTGTGGGGGGGGATTTAGGAAACACCATATATTTT
TRBJ2-7 - TRBV19 13 - CASSPGMGYEQYF TGTGCCAGTAGCCCGGGGATGGGATACGAGCAGTACTTC
TRBJ2-1 - TRBV28 16 TRBD2 CASSKAGGGSYNEQFF TGTGCCAGCAGTAAAGCGGGAGGGGGGTCCTACAATGAGCAGTTCTTC
TRBJ2-3 - TRBV27 16 TRBD2 CASSSPSGGVTDTQYF TGTGCCAGCAGTTCCCCTAGCGGGGGGGTCACAGATACGCAGTATTTT
TRBJ2-2 - TRBV6-1 17 TRBD2 CASSEPRPSGETGELFF TGTGCCAGCAGTGAACCCCGGCCTAGCGGAGAGACCGGGGAGCTGTTTTTT
TRBJ2-3 - TRBV11-2 15 - CASRGVPVGTDTQYF TGTGCCAGCAGAGGAGTCCCCGTGGGCACAGATACGCAGTATTTT
TRBJ2-3 - TRBV13 15 - CASSSRLGRTDTQYF TGTGCCAGCAGCTCCCGACTGGGGCGCACAGATACGCAGTATTTT
TRBJ2-3 - TRBV28 16 TRBD2 CASSPRLAGVPDTQYF TGTGCCAGCAGTCCTAGACTAGCGGGGGTCCCAGATACGCAGTATTTT
TRBJ1-1 - TRBV18 14 - CASSPGGGNTEAFF TGTGCCAGCTCACCCGGGGGGGGGAACACTGAAGCTTTCTTT
TRBJ1-1 - TRBV4-1 14 - CASSQEATGGEAFF TGCGCCAGCAGCCAAGAGGCAACAGGCGGTGAAGCTTTCTTT
TRBJ2-7 - TRBV6-6 10 - CASGLYEQYF TGTGCCAGCGGGCTCTACGAGCAGTACTTC
TRBJ2-1 - TRBV6-1 15 TRBD1 CASSESQGAYNEQFF TGTGCCAGCAGTGAATCCCAGGGGGCCTACAATGAGCAGTTCTTC
TRBJ2-7 - TRBV6-1 15 TRBD2 CASSDGLAGAREQYF TGTGCCAGCAGTGACGGACTAGCGGGGGCACGGGAGCAGTACTTC
TRBJ2-3 - TRBV28 16 TRBD2 CASSSTSGSFLDTQYF TGTGCCAGCAGTTCTACTAGCGGGAGTTTTTTGGATACGCAGTATTTT
TRBJ1-1 - TRBV6-5 15 TRBD1 CASSYSIGDRGEAFF TGTGCCAGCAGTTACTCGATAGGGGACAGGGGTGAAGCTTTCTTT
TRBJ2-1 - TRBV11-2 14 - CASSLSGNYNEQFF TGTGCCAGCAGCTTATCAGGGAACTACAATGAGCAGTTCTTC
TRBJ2-7 - TRBV5-6 18 - CASSRVRGPTVITYEQYF TGTGCCAGCAGCCGGGTCAGGGGCCCTACCGTCATCACCTACGAGCAGTACTTC
TRBJ2-7 - TRBV5-1 14 TRBD2 CASSTDGTRYEQYF TGCGCCAGCAGCACTGACGGGACTAGATACGAGCAGTACTTC
TRBJ2-4 - TRBV15 18 TRBD2 CATSSQLAGVVDKNIQYF TGTGCCACCAGCAGCCAACTAGCGGGAGTCGTGGACAAAAACATTCAGTACTTC
TRBJ2-4 few TRBV27 12 - CASTSWQDIQYF TGTGCCAGCACCAGTTGGCAGGACATTCAGTACTTC
TRBJ1-1 - TRBV28 15 TRBD1 CASSPWTGRNTEAFF TGTGCCAGCAGTCCATGGACAGGGAGGAACACTGAAGCTTTCTTT
TRBJ2-5 - TRBV5-1 14 - CASSLGPRQGTQYF TGCGCCAGCAGCTTAGGTCCCCGTCAGGGGACCCAGTACTTC
TRBJ1-1 once TRBV11-2 14 TRBD1 CASSSDRENTEAFF TGTGCCAGCAGCTCGGACAGGGAGAACACTGAAGCTTTCTTT
TRBJ2-7 - TRBV6-1 15 TRBD1 CASSAPDRAAYEQYF TGTGCCAGCAGTGCCCCTGACAGGGCGGCCTACGAGCAGTACTTC
TRBJ2-3 - TRBV6-1 15 TRBD2 CASSEGGGDTDTQYF TGTGCCAGCAGTGAAGGCGGGGGGGACACAGATACGCAGTATTTT
TRBJ2-2 - TRBV11-2 15 - CASSLRRGGTGELFF TGTGCCAGCAGCTTACGGAGGGGCGGCACCGGGGAGCTGTTTTTT
TRBJ2-7 - TRBV2 14 - CASTVGIRTYEQYF TGTGCCAGCACGGTGGGCATAAGGACCTACGAGCAGTACTTC
TRBJ1-2 few TRBV19 14 TRBD1 CASSIHQGAVGYTF TGTGCCAGTAGTATTCACCAGGGGGCGGTCGGCTACACCTTC
TRBJ1-1 - TRBV27 13 - CASSLGLNTEAFF TGTGCCAGCAGTTTAGGGCTGAACACTGAAGCTTTCTTT